The sequence of this T cell receptor beta chain was determined in a study of tumor and adjacent non-tumor tissue in lung cancer. Study-level background: There were some 11 adenocarcinoma, a couple of squamous cell carcinoma and 1 small cell lung cancer cases. Each sample yielded around 4 million productive TCRbeta reads on average.

With 7 bases removed from V and 1 base from J, the gap between germline ends came to 11 bases. The CDR3 is 15 residues long. Regarding the study as a whole: Higher tumor TCR diversity was associated with shorter survival.

No cell sorting was done before RNA was extracted from the tissue. The normal lung tissue was taken more than 3 cm from the tumor edge. Newly diagnosed lung cancer patients had thoracic surgery in China, August–late 2014, without prior chemotherapy. A note on this clonotype: What it binds is not known.

A modified ARM-PCR protocol with three rounds of nested PCR amplified TCRbeta. TCRdb analysed the multiplex PCR reads with MiXCR anew, one entry per CDR3 protein. Of about 80,000 distinct CDR3 sequences detected, more than 80% appear once; the ten largest clones hold 51%. The chain links TRBV12-3 or TRBV12-4 to TRBJ2-6; TRBD2 is a possible D gene (6 bases). The sequence was collected from a man aged 60-69 years with non-small cell lung cancer. The sample consisted of distant non-tumor lung tissue. In DNA form, the CDR3 reads TGTGCCAGCATCCATGGACTATCTGGGGCCAACGTCCTGACTTTC. This gives the protein CASIHGLSGANVLTF.